A selection of T cell receptor beta chains follows, all from one sample in a study of T cells in Graves' hyperthyroidism and ophthalmopathy. TCRdb independently ran MiXCR on the multiplex PCR reads; one entry per CDR3 protein. Altogether a few hundred thousand distinct CDR3 sequences are present, around 16% being singletons, with the ten largest covering around 6.6%. Sequencing used blood. Receptors originate from a woman younger than 45 with Graves' hyperthyroidism. The CDR3 runs from the conserved cysteine through the conserved F or W. The D gene is left open where the match is weak. A row's size may be missing; if present it is once, few, many or a size class.

TRBV18	once	-	TRBJ2-3	TGTGCCAGCTCATCGGGCGCGGGGAGTATGGATACGCAGTATTTT	CASSSGAGSMDTQYF
TRBV9	few	TRBD2	TRBJ2-7	TGTGCCAGCAGCGTCAATGCCGGGAGGGCCGGTGAGCAGTACTTC	CASSVNAGRAGEQYF
TRBV5-5	-	-	TRBJ1-6	TGTGCCAGCAGTTCGGATCAGGGCGCGGAACCCCTCCACTTT	CASSSDQGAEPLHF
TRBV5-1	many	-	TRBJ2-1	TGCGCCAGCAGCTTGGAGGGGGCAGGACTAGGATCCTACAATGAGCAGTTCTTC	CASSLEGAGLGSYNEQFF
TRBV10-1	-	-	TRBJ2-3	TGCGCCAGCAGCGTAAGCGGAGATACGCAGTATTTT	CASSVSGDTQYF
TRBV6-5	-	TRBD1	TRBJ1-5	TGTGCCAGCAGTTACTCTCCGGGACAGGCAACTAGCAATCAGCCCCAGCATTTT	CASSYSPGQATSNQPQHF
TRBV2	many	-	TRBJ1-1	TGTGCCAGCAGTAACGGGAGGGCTGAAGCTTTCTTT	CASSNGRAEAFF
TRBV9	few	-	TRBJ1-1	TGTGCCAGCAGCGTAGACCCAGGGGCCCTCAGCAAGTTCTTT	CASSVDPGALSKFF
TRBV7-9	-	TRBD2	TRBJ2-5	TGTGCCAGCAGCTTAGGGGAGGGGATCGTCAAAGAGACCCAGTACTTC	CASSLGEGIVKETQYF
TRBV29-1	many	TRBD2	TRBJ2-7	TGCAGCGTTCGCAGCGGGAACGAGCAGTACTTC	CSVRSGNEQYF
TRBV5-6	few	TRBD1	TRBJ1-4	TGTGCCAGCAGCCTTGACAGGGTCGAAGAAAAACTGTTTTTT	CASSLDRVEEKLFF
TRBV10-3	many	TRBD1	TRBJ2-2	TGTGCCATCAGATTGACCGGGACAGGGCCGGCCGGGGAGCTGTTTTTT	CAIRLTGTGPAGELFF
TRBV12-5	few	TRBD1	TRBJ2-1	TGTGCTAGTGGTTCATGGACAGGGGAGTCCTACAATGAGCAGTTCTTC	CASGSWTGESYNEQFF
TRBV27	-	-	TRBJ1-5	TGTGCCAGCCGCCGGGACATCAATCAGCCCCAGCATTTT	CASRRDINQPQHF